This T cell receptor beta chain was sequenced in a study of shared clonotypes between healthy human individuals (dated by TCRdb to about 2020). Background for the entire study: The cohort comprised a couple of women and a few men aged 18 to 49 years. To estimate repertoire size and how much clonotypes are shared between individuals, the study performed deep sequencing of blood TCR repertoires from about five healthy adults. To increase sequencing depth and limit assay-specific biases, TCR repertoire library preparation and sequencing were carried out by different laboratories using diverse techniques. Each donor's leukapheresis produced roughly between roughly 0.85 and 10 billion PBMCs.

Healthy HIV-negative adults with no recently reported acute infections or vaccinations were included as donors. Every donor was a Caucasian adult living in Nashville, Tennessee, USA. For unsorted samples, about 90 million PBMCs were counted, and genomic DNA was extracted using the QIAamp DNA Blood Mini kit. Blood was obtained by leukapheresis, after which PBMCs were separated by Ficoll-Histopaque density gradient centrifugation and cryopreserved in liquid nitrogen vapor phase. Results the study describes overall, beyond this receptor: Sampling was limited to blood, and TCR repertoires in tissue likely differ from TCR repertoires in blood. The small number of donors limited the genetic and exposure-history diversity represented. Pairwise subsampling led to the expectation that sequencing depth would affect the degree of clonotype sharing among donors.

Relative to germline, V is 5 bases shorter and J is 4 bases shorter, with 17 bases between their ends. From the germline V gene, CDR1 is MDHEN and CDR2 is SYDVKM. Measured from the cysteine to the phenylalanine, the CDR3 is 15 residues long. Of the read, only the CDR3 DNA is kept; its 45 bases are in frame from base 1. As regards this clone: Its antigen is not yet known. Base qualities were left out, and no much larger clone turns up one base away.

Using the deep immunoSEQ assay, TCR CDR3 regions were amplified from genomic DNA by multiplex PCR. For each cell subset, the extracted genomic DNA was distributed evenly across all wells of several immunoSEQ 96-well plates, and each plate served as one replicate. For unsorted PBMC, each replicate PCR was loaded with about 270 ng genomic DNA, equivalent to approximately 33,000 T cell genomes. Genomic DNA from unsorted PBMC was sequenced over ten immunoSEQ deep assay plates. The purified libraries were quantified using a Qubit 3.0 fluorometer, sized with a Bioanalyzer 2100, and then quantified again using the KAPA Library Quantification kit. Each immunoSEQ 96-well plate was sequenced on its own single-read 150-cycle Illumina NextSeq 550 flow cell. The paper's data handling went like this. Because only junctional sequences without quality scores were contained in the immunoSEQ output, filtering matching that applied to full-length reads could not be performed. Sequences were annotated with PyIR, a Python wrapper for IgBLAST v1.9, and V/J genes and CDR3 were assigned using IMGT germline references. Reads were filtered out if the reads had weak V/J assignments (E-value above 1e-6), no CDR3, stop codons, out-of-frame junctions, or ambiguous translated residues. V3J clonotypes were defined by identical inferred V gene, J gene, and CDR3 amino acid sequence. Percentage overlap between repertoires was computed as shared unique clonotypes divided by the size of the smaller repertoire. Richness of each repertoire was evaluated using RTK rarefaction, the Chao1 estimator, and Recon v2.1 estimates of unobserved clonotypes. Held by TCRdb, this immuneACCESS table contains in-frame sequences only and omits some clones. Under half of the omission traces to an unresolved V gene where checked; the cause of the rest is unknown. V, J and clone size are taken as reported in that table, and D and trimming were inferred from the DNA itself. This sample comprises over 400,000 clones, around 73% of them detected only once. More than 10% of the sample goes to the ten largest clones.

Rearrangement joined TRBV28 to TRBJ1-1; the D gene is perhaps TRBD1, from 5 matching bases. The material sequenced was PBMCs. This TCR came from a woman aged 40 to 49 in good health. Some clones in this sample may be carry-over from other donors' samples. The sequence in DNA is TGTGCCAGCAGTCCGGCCCGGGACGCCCGCACTGAAGCTTTCTTT. Its coded protein is CASSPARDARTEAFF.